One sample yielded the 25 T cell receptor beta chains listed below, sequenced in a study of cytomegalovirus exposure and HLA in healthy donors. Both 60 Vbeta primers and 13 Jbeta primers went into the PCR. Repertoires were generated with immunoSEQ multiplex PCR, while TCRdb's copy carries only in-frame clones and drops some. The table has about 59,000 clones, around 83% seen once; the top ten hold more than 1.5%. The source material was PBMCs. The receptors derive from a human donor in good health.

The CDR3, as DNA: TGTGCCAGCAGCTTGTATGACAATGAGCAGTTCTTC. Amino acids: CASSLYDNEQFF. The chain combines TRBV5-5 with TRBJ2-1; no firm D call. The CDR3 has 12 amino acids. Germline V gene data show CDR1 as SGHKS and CDR2 as YYEKEE (reference sequence). V was cut by 1 base and J by 5 bases, with 4 bases left in between.

The chain joins TRBV2 to TRBJ1-2; D unclear. Trimming pared 0 bases from V and 8 bases from J, leaving 19 bases between. Germline V gene data show CDR1 as SNHLY and CDR2 as FYNNEI. The CDR3 loop spans 16 amino acids. The CDR3 coding sequence is TGTGCCAGCAGTGAAGCGCTTCGGAGCTCACCGGGGGGCTACACCTTC. Protein product: CASSEALRSSPGGYTF.

The rearrangement joins TRBV28 to TRBJ1-5; unclear D gene. The CDR3 runs 16 residues. Germline values: CDR1 MDHEN, CDR2 SYDVKM. The V gene lost 1 base and the J gene lost 2 bases, with 12 bases spanning the gap. CDR3 bases: TGTGCCAGCAGTTTATTTCGCCTATTAGGCAATCAGCCCCAGCATTTT. Translated, it gives CASSLFRLLGNQPQHF.

The rearrangement links TRBV2 to TRBJ1-1; 8 bases are shared with TRBD1. V was clipped by 6 bases and J by 4 bases; unmatched bases: 10. Per the germline V gene, CDR1 is SNHLY and CDR2 is FYNNEI. This CDR3 has 15 residues. The CDR3 sequence is CASSPLRQGPTEAFF. Here the CDR3 DNA reads TGTGCCAGCAGCCCCCTTAGACAGGGGCCCACTGAAGCTTTCTTT.

This clone was seen a single time. V gene TRBV5-8 combines with J gene TRBJ2-5, with D tentatively TRBD2 (6 bases). Looked up from germline, CDR1 is SGHTS and CDR2 is YDEGEE. The germline V and J ends were trimmed by 3 bases and 2 bases, with 11 bases remaining between them. The CDR3 loop spans 14 amino acids. CDR3 nucleotide sequence: TGTGCCAGCAGCTGGGCCGGGAGTCAAGAGACCCAGTACTTC. The encoded protein is CASSWAGSQETQYF.

This chain joins TRBV4-1 and TRBJ1-4; D is perhaps TRBD1 (5 bases). The germline gives CDR1 MGHRA, CDR2 YSYEKL. The CDR3 spans 14 residues. V lost 4 bases to trimming and J lost 6 bases, with 12 bases between them. The CDR3 DNA is TGCGCCAGCAGCCTACGGGGGGGGTATGAAAAACTGTTTTTT. Translated, it gives CASSLRGGYEKLFF.

This chain links TRBV7-8 with TRBJ1-1, with unresolved D. The CDR3 covers 11 residues. The germline V gene has CDR1 SGHVS and CDR2 FQNEAQ. Deletions cut 5 bases from V and 6 bases from J, with 7 bases between. The CDR3 bases are TGTGCCAGCAGCCCCTCCCCTGAAGCTTTCTTT. Its translation is CASSPSPEAFF.

CDR3 protein: CAISDEGGVAHLTEAFF. DNA for the CDR3: TGTGCCATCAGTGACGAGGGCGGGGTAGCCCACCTTACTGAAGCTTTCTTT. V gene TRBV10-3 combines with J gene TRBJ1-1; D remains unclear. V lost 3 bases, J lost 5 bases, and 22 bases lay in between. Per germline, CDR1 ENHRY and CDR2 SYGVKD. This CDR3 region has 17 residues.

V and J are TRBV4-3 and TRBJ2-3; TRBD2 matches at 7 bases. J was trimmed by 0 bases and V by 0 bases; bases with no gene match: 18. The CDR3 consists of 21 residues. Germline V gene lookup returns CDR1 LGHNA and CDR2 YSLEER. The CDR3 here is CASSQDLSGGGLITSTDTQYF. The CDR3 DNA follows: TGCGCCAGCAGCCAAGATTTGAGTGGGGGGGGACTGATTACTAGCACAGATACGCAGTATTTT.

The chain joins TRBV4-1 to TRBJ2-3; no definite D call. The CDR3 sequence is 17 residues long. CDR1 and CDR2 (germline): MGHRA, YSYEKL. V was shortened by 1 base and J by 6 bases, with 20 bases between the two germline ends. CDR3 residues: CASSQVGSIRPVDTQYF. CDR3 sequence (DNA): TGCGCCAGCAGCCAAGTTGGTAGCATACGACCCGTTGATACGCAGTATTTT.

This rearrangement joins TRBV28 to TRBJ1-5; no firm D call. The CDR3 covers 13 residues. The V gene's germline CDR1 is MDHEN and CDR2 SYDVKM. V gave up 6 bases and J gave up 4 bases, with 10 bases separating them. The chain's CDR3 is CASRPPRNQPQHF. Written as DNA, the CDR3 is TGTGCCAGCAGACCCCCCAGGAATCAGCCCCAGCATTTT.

The chain joins TRBV7-2 to TRBJ1-6; possibly TRBD1 for D (6 bases). The CDR3 has 17 residues. Trimming pared 2 bases from V and 7 bases from J, leaving 18 bases between. Per the germline V gene, CDR1 is SGHTA and CDR2 is FQGNSA. CDR3 in amino acids: CASSLSGRGARNSPLHF. The CDR3 coding sequence is TGTGCCAGCAGCTTATCAGGGCGGGGGGCAAGGAATTCACCCCTCCACTTT.

V and J are TRBV28 and TRBJ2-3; 8 bases match TRBD1. Germline V gene sequence: CDR1 MDHEN, CDR2 SYDVKM. V shed 8 bases and J 0 bases; nucleotides not matched to a gene: 10. The CDR3 spans 16 residues. CDR3: CASASEQGASTDTQYF. In nucleotides, the CDR3 is TGTGCCAGCGCTTCTGAGCAGGGGGCTAGCACAGATACGCAGTATTTT.

This chain connects TRBV25-1 to TRBJ2-1; weak D call: TRBD2 (6 bases). V was clipped by 5 bases and J by 5 bases, with 19 bases between them. This CDR3 has 16 amino acids. The germline gives CDR1 MGHDK, CDR2 SYGVNS. In DNA form, the CDR3 reads TGTGCCAGCAGTACCCAGAGACTAGAAATTAACAATGAGCAGTTCTTC. It translates to CASSTQRLEINNEQFF.

This rearrangement joins TRBV27 to TRBJ2-3, with a tentative D call TRBD2 (7 bases). The V gene lost 4 bases and the J gene lost 4 bases, with 12 bases spanning the gap. The CDR3 totals 14 residues. CDR1 and CDR2 (germline): MNHEY, SMNVEV (reference sequence). As DNA, the CDR3 is TGTGCCAGCAGTTCGGGGGGCCCTGCAGATACGCAGTATTTT. This translates into CASSSGGPADTQYF.

This chain links TRBV2 with TRBJ1-6; 7 positions match TRBD1. Germline-derived CDR1 and CDR2 are SNHLY and FYNNEI. This CDR3 comprises 16 residues. V lost 8 bases, J lost 0 bases, and 7 bases stayed unmatched. The CDR3 is CASSGTASSYNSPLHF. The DNA for the CDR3 is TGTGCCAGCTCTGGGACAGCAAGCTCCTATAATTCACCCCTCCACTTT.

This rearrangement joins TRBV27 to TRBJ1-4, with D perhaps matching TRBD1 (6 bases). CDR3 length equals 16 residues. V lost 2 bases, J lost 7 bases, and 17 bases lay in between. Germline lookup yields CDR1 MNHEY and CDR2 SMNVEV (reference sequence). The CDR3 coding sequence is TGTGCCAGCAGTTTAGGGGGAGGGGGTATGGTTGAAAAACTGTTTTTT. Protein: CASSLGGGGMVEKLFF.

The chain is built from TRBV25-1 and TRBJ1-4; 8 nucleotides match TRBD1. The CDR3 length is 16 residues. Trimming took 8 bases from V and 4 from J; bases not matched to a gene: 12. The germline V gene has CDR1 MGHDK and CDR2 SYGVNS. The CDR3 bases are TGTGCCAGCTCGAGCCCGCAGGGGGCGGATAATGAAAAACTGTTTTTT. Translating gives CASSSPQGADNEKLFF. Filled out from reference TRBV25-1 and TRBJ1-4, the complete variable domain reads EADIYQTPRYLVIGTGKKITLECSQTMGHDKMYWYQQDPGMELHLIHYSYGVNSTEKGDLSSESTVSRIRTEHFPLTLESARPSHTSQYLCASSSPQGADNEKLFFGSGTQLSVL.

This sequence joins TRBV4-2 and TRBJ2-1; 10 nucleotides align to TRBD2. The CDR3 loop spans 15 amino acids. Germline V gene lookup returns CDR1 LGHNA and CDR2 YNFKEQ. The V and J ends lost 8 bases and 1 base, in that order; junction bases with no gene match: 5. The CDR3 DNA sequence: TGTGCCAGCGCTGAGCGGGAGGGTTCCTACAATGAGCAGTTCTTC. Translation: CASAEREGSYNEQFF.

DNA of the CDR3: TGCGCCAGCAGCCAAGATCCGGGGGAGACCCAGTACTTC. Encoded protein: CASSQDPGETQYF. This chain uses TRBV4-1 with TRBJ2-5, with D possibly matching TRBD2 (5 bases). CDR3 length equals 13 residues. Germline V gene data show CDR1 as MGHRA and CDR2 as YSYEKL. Trimming left V 0 bases short and J 5 bases short, with 7 bases between.

The chain is built from TRBV19 and TRBJ2-5, with TRBD1 as a possible D gene (5 bases). This CDR3 region has 14 residues. CDR1 is LNHDA and CDR2 is SQIVND in the germline V gene (reference sequence). Deletions cut 3 bases from V and 5 bases from J, with 13 bases between. CDR3 loop: CASSIIQGEETQYF. In DNA, the CDR3 is TGTGCCAGTAGTATCATCCAGGGTGAGGAGACCCAGTACTTC.

This clone showed up just once. The chain joins TRBV7-2 to TRBJ2-7; D is possibly TRBD2 (7 bases). Trimming took off 1 base at V and 3 bases at J, with 13 bases between the two ends. The CDR3 has 15 residues. Germline assignment: CDR1 SGHTA and CDR2 FQGNSA. The CDR3 sequence is CASSLGAGANYEQYF. The CDR3 bases are TGTGCCAGCAGCTTAGGGGCGGGGGCAAACTACGAGCAGTACTTC.

The chain employs TRBV5-6 and TRBJ1-4; D unclear. V was trimmed by 4 bases and J by 10 bases, leaving 11 bases between them. The CDR3 is 12 residues long. CDR1 is SGHDT, CDR2 YYEEEE, per germline. Written as DNA, the CDR3 is TGTGCCAGCAGCCGAACCCCCGGAAAACTGTTTTTT. Protein: CASSRTPGKLFF.

This chain connects TRBV5-1 to TRBJ2-7; 8 bases are shared with TRBD1. Germline V gene data show CDR1 as SGHRS and CDR2 as YFSETQ. CDR3 length equals 15 residues. The V and J ends lost 4 bases and 6 bases, in that order; junction bases with no gene match: 12. CDR3 amino acids: CASSPPQGAIGEQYF. As DNA, the CDR3 is TGCGCCAGCAGCCCCCCTCAGGGGGCTATAGGCGAGCAGTACTTC.

This sequence joins TRBV19 and TRBJ2-3, with D possibly matching TRBD2 (6 bases). The germline CDR1 and CDR2 sequences are LNHDA and SQIVND (reference sequence). The CDR3 is 16 residues long. V lost 5 bases, J lost 2 bases, and 17 bases lay in between. The CDR3 region has the DNA TGTGCCAGTAGTCCTCTGACGGGAGAACCCACAGATACGCAGTATTTT. The encoded protein is CASSPLTGEPTDTQYF.